These 13 T cell receptor beta chains came from one sample sequenced in a study of patients and donors after allogeneic stem cell transplantation. Via MiXCR, TCRdb re-called the RT-PCR reads, giving one row per CDR3 protein. The table shows approximately 200,000 distinct CDR3 sequences, with roughly 40% occurring only once. What was sequenced was blood, either unsorted or a sorted T cell fraction (not recorded which). The receptors come from a human donor who was either an allogeneic HSCT recipient or a stem cell or donor lymphocyte infusion donor (not recorded which). It is not recorded whose cells these are; they may come from a transplant donor.

This clonotype was observed at least ten times. The chain uses TRBV9 and TRBJ2-1, with 8 nucleotides matching TRBD2. CDR1 and CDR2 from the germline V gene are SGDLS and YYNGEE. The V gene end was trimmed by 0 bases and the J gene end by 0 bases; junction bases not matched to a gene: 5. The CDR3 runs to 17 residues. CDR3 region: CASSVVPGGTSYNEQFF. In DNA, the CDR3 is TGTGCCAGCAGCGTAGTTCCGGGAGGGACCTCCTACAATGAGCAGTTCTTC.

In this sample, this clonotype turned up a few times. The chain recombines TRBV27 with TRBJ1-2, with a tentative D call TRBD1 (5 bases). The CDR3 spans 15 residues. V was trimmed by 3 bases and J by 6 bases, leaving 17 bases between them. The germline V gene has CDR1 MNHEY and CDR2 SMNVEV (reference sequence). The chain's CDR3 is CASSFSTGGTDGYTF. The CDR3 DNA is TGTGCCAGCAGTTTTTCGACCGGGGGAACCGATGGCTACACCTTC.

This clonotype was found once. The chain carries TRBV19 and TRBJ2-7; D is possibly TRBD1 (5 bases). The CDR3 covers 15 residues. CDR1 is LNHDA and CDR2 is SQIVND in the germline V gene (reference sequence). V shed 4 bases and J shed 2 bases, with 15 bases lying between them. As DNA, the CDR3 is TGTGCCAGTAGTACTGGACAATCGGCTACCTACGAGCAGTACTTC. It is translated as CASSTGQSATYEQYF.

The chain couples TRBV9 to TRBJ1-1, with 8 bases lining up with TRBD1. The CDR3 is 15 amino acids. Germline CDR1 is SGDLS and CDR2 is YYNGEE. The V and J ends lost 0 bases and 4 bases, in that order; junction bases with no gene match: 5. The CDR3 sequence: CASSVDQGASTEAFF. As DNA, the CDR3 is TGTGCCAGCAGCGTAGATCAGGGGGCCTCCACTGAAGCTTTCTTT.

This chain connects TRBV29-1 to TRBJ1-1; D gene ambiguous. V shed 3 bases and J shed 8 bases, with 10 bases lying between them. Germline CDR1 reads SQVTM; CDR2 reads ANQGSEA. This CDR3 has 11 residues. CDR3 DNA: TGCAGCGTTGAGGTTTTACTCGAAGCTTTCTTT. Translation: CSVEVLLEAFF.

This chain joins TRBV7-9 and TRBJ2-7; possible D gene TRBD2, 6 bases. The CDR3 has 17 residues. Germline CDR1 SEHNR, CDR2 FQNEAQ (reference sequence). Trimming pared 2 bases from V and 1 base from J, leaving 18 bases between. The CDR3 nucleotides are TGTGCCAGCAGCTTACCCCGGGGAGGATCCCTATCCTACGAGCAGTACTTC. Its protein product is CASSLPRGGSLSYEQYF.

V gene TRBV9 combines with J gene TRBJ2-7; 13 nucleotides line up with TRBD2. Germline V gene data show CDR1 as SGDLS and CDR2 as YYNGEE. Trimming removed 0 bases from V and 5 bases from J; junction bases left unmatched: 2. There are 15 residues in the CDR3. CDR3 sequence: CASSVGTSGGDEQYF. In DNA form, the CDR3 reads TGTGCCAGCAGCGTAGGGACTAGCGGGGGCGACGAGCAGTACTTC.

CDR3 coding DNA: TGTGCCAGCAGCGTAGCGGGCAGGGGTGGATACGAGCAGTACTTC. It is translated as CASSVAGRGGYEQYF. The chain couples TRBV9 to TRBJ2-7; weak D call: TRBD1 (6 bases). The CDR3 spans 15 residues. V lost 0 bases and J 4 bases, leaving 14 bases between the germline ends. CDR1 is SGDLS, CDR2 YYNGEE, per germline.

A few counts support this clonotype. V gene TRBV12-3 or TRBV12-4 combines with J gene TRBJ1-4; 8 positions agree with TRBD1. The V and J ends lost 5 bases and 5 bases, in that order; junction bases with no gene match: 4. The CDR3 totals 14 residues. The CDR3 sequence: CASSTGQENEKLFF. Written as DNA, the CDR3 is TGTGCCAGCAGTACGGGACAGGAAAATGAAAAACTGTTTTTT.

The genes are TRBV6-2 or TRBV6-3 and TRBJ2-7; 8 bases map to TRBD2. CDR3 length equals 17 residues. Per germline, CDR1 MNHEY and CDR2 SVGEGT. After removal of 0 bases from V and 4 bases from J, the junction contained 11 bases not matched to a gene. The CDR3 loop reads CASSYSTLSGRGYEQYF. CDR3 DNA sequence: TGTGCCAGCAGTTACTCCACCCTAAGCGGGAGAGGGTACGAGCAGTACTTC.

The chain carries TRBV27 and TRBJ1-6; 8 nucleotides line up with TRBD1. Germline V gives CDR1 MNHEY, CDR2 SMNVEV (reference sequence). This CDR3 contains 15 residues. Unmatched junction bases numbered 6, after V lost 5 bases and J lost 6 bases. CDR3 nucleotide sequence: TGTGCCAGCAGTCCGGACAGGGTGGCTAATTCACCCCTCCACTTT. Amino acids: CASSPDRVANSPLHF.

In nucleotides, the CDR3 is TGCAGCGTTGCTACGGGTGCTGAAGCTTTCTTT. As protein: CSVATGAEAFF. V gene TRBV29-1 combines with J gene TRBJ1-1; no clear D. The CDR3 covers 11 residues. From germline, CDR1 is SQVTM and CDR2 ANQGSEA. Trimming stripped 4 bases from V and 6 bases from J, with 9 bases between.

This chain uses TRBV27 with TRBJ1-6; D remains ambiguous. Germline CDR1 is MNHEY and CDR2 is SMNVEV (reference sequence). This CDR3 contains 15 residues. V was pared by 2 bases and J by 0 bases, with 5 bases between. CDR3 in amino acids: CASSLIGSYNSPLHF. DNA for the CDR3: TGTGCCAGCAGTTTAATAGGCTCCTATAATTCACCCCTCCACTTT.